The 13 T cell receptor beta chains in this list originate from one sample, sequenced in a study of regulatory T cells in long-lasting Graves disease. Regarding time point: newly diagnosed GD, antithyroid drugs for less than 3 months. The TCR library was made from RNA that had been extracted from PBMCs in TRIzol. CDR3-region Arm-PCR and iRepertoire HTBI primers produced the TCR beta libraries. TCRdb analysed the multiplex PCR reads with MiXCR anew, one entry per CDR3 protein. Of 400,000 to 550,000 distinct CDR3 sequences listed, around 15% were seen once; the top ten hold roughly a tenth. The same sample was also used in a study of T cells in Graves' hyperthyroidism and ophthalmopathy.

The source material was peripheral blood mononuclear cells (PBMCs), sampled at new diagnosis, from a patient treated with antithyroid drugs. All receptors come from a woman aged 25 to 45 with Graves disease.

This clonotype appeared a few times. The V gene is TRBV6-1, the J gene TRBJ2-5, with 14 bases fitting TRBD2. This CDR3 is built from 15 residues. The germline V gene has CDR1 MNHNS and CDR2 SASEGT. V gave up 7 bases and J gave up 3 bases; unmatched junction bases: 4. CDR3 nucleotide sequence: TGTGCCAGCAATCCGGGACTAGCGGGAGAAGAGACCCAGTACTTC. This encodes CASNPGLAGEETQYF.

This clonotype has a count of ten or more. CDR3 loop: CASSLGSSGRPEQYF. DNA for the CDR3: TGTGCCAGCAGTTTAGGGTCTAGCGGGAGGCCCGAGCAGTACTTC. The chain is built from TRBV12-3 or TRBV12-4 and TRBJ2-7, with 11 bases matching TRBD2. Trimming removed 1 base from V and 6 bases from J; junction bases left unmatched: 5. CDR3 length: 15 residues.

This clonotype showed up many times. The chain is built from TRBV7-9 and TRBJ2-2; no clear D gene. The V gene lost 2 bases and the J gene lost 1 base, with 11 bases spanning the gap. Germline CDR1 reads SEHNR; CDR2 reads FQNEAQ (reference sequence). This CDR3 contains 16 residues. DNA for the CDR3: TGTGCCAGCAGCTTAAGCCAGGAACAGAACACCGGGGAGCTGTTTTTT. Its protein is CASSLSQEQNTGELFF.

V and J are TRBV5-1 and TRBJ2-5; D is undetermined. With 2 bases removed from V and 3 bases from J, the gap between germline ends came to 14 bases. There are 15 residues in the CDR3. Germline V gives CDR1 SGHRS, CDR2 YFSETQ. The CDR3 sequence: CASSLSGSGEETQYF. CDR3 DNA: TGCGCCAGCAGCTTATCTGGTTCAGGAGAAGAGACCCAGTACTTC.

This clonotype was observed a handful of times. The rearrangement links TRBV5-4 to TRBJ1-2; TRBD1 matches at 7 bases. The CDR3 contains 14 residues. J was trimmed by 4 bases and V by 5 bases; bases with no gene match: 8. The V gene's germline CDR1 is SGHNT and CDR2 YYREEE (reference sequence). CDR3 sequence reads: CASRQQQGFYGYTF. As DNA, the CDR3 is TGTGCCAGCAGACAGCAACAGGGGTTCTATGGCTACACCTTC. Supplemented by reference TRBV5-4 and TRBJ1-2, the full variable domain reads ETGVTQSPTHLIKTRGQQVTLRCSSQSGHNTVSWYQQALGQGPQFIFQYYREEENGRGNFPPRFSGLQFPNYSSELNVNALELDDSALYLCASRQQQGFYGYTFGSGTRLTVV.

In its sample, this clonotype was seen many times. The chain combines TRBV2 with TRBJ2-5, with D perhaps TRBD2 (7 bases). Germline-derived CDR1 and CDR2 are SNHLY and FYNNEI. The V and J ends lost 7 bases and 4 bases respectively, with 22 bases between them. CDR3 length: 16 amino acids. DNA of the CDR3: TGTGCCAGCAAAGACACCCGACTAGGGGGGGGAGAGACCCAGTACTTC. It is translated as CASKDTRLGGGETQYF.

The chain has TRBV28 and TRBJ2-2, with 8 bases matching TRBD1. The CDR3 extends over 15 amino acids. Trimming cost V 6 bases and J 6 bases; bases outside gene matches: 9. The V gene's germline CDR1 is MDHEN and CDR2 SYDVKM. CDR3: CASRTPRGLAGELFF. The CDR3 DNA reads as TGTGCCAGCAGGACTCCCAGGGGGCTCGCCGGGGAGCTGTTTTTT.

On this clonotype itself: A much larger clone lies one base from this, so it may be a read error. The chain uses TRBV20-1 and TRBJ2-3, with 13 bases lining up with TRBD2. CDR3 length: 14 amino acids. The germline V gene encodes CDR1 DFQATT and CDR2 SNEGSKA (reference sequence). The CDR3 region is CGSLAGGVTDTQYF. For the CDR3, the DNA is TGCGGTTCACTAGCGGGAGGGGTTACAGATACGCAGTATTTT.

This clonotype showed up many times. This chain links TRBV2 with TRBJ1-5, with D maybe TRBD1 (6 bases). The germline gives CDR1 SNHLY, CDR2 FYNNEI. V lost 6 bases and J 1 base, leaving 13 bases between the germline ends. The length of the CDR3 is 15 residues. CDR3 DNA sequence: TGTGCCAGCAGACCCCACAGGGCGAGCAATCAGCCCCAGCATTTT. Amino acid sequence: CASRPHRASNQPQHF. Full variable domain (outside the CDR3, taken from reference TRBV2 and TRBJ1-5): EPEVTQTPSHQVTQMGQEVILRCVPISNHLYFYWYRQILGQKVEFLVSFYNNEISEKSEIFDDQFSVERPDGSNFTLKIRSTKLEDSAMYFCASRPHRASNQPQHFGDGTRLSIL.

CDR3 sequence reads: CASSLSRPQGTQYF. The CDR3, as DNA: TGTGCCAGCAGCTTAAGCCGGCCTCAGGGTACGCAGTATTTT. J is TRBJ2-3 and V is TRBV7-8; tentative D call: TRBD1 (5 bases). V gave up 2 bases and J gave up 8 bases, with 14 bases separating them. There are 14 residues in the CDR3. Germline assignment: CDR1 SGHVS and CDR2 FQNEAQ.

This clonotype has ten or more counts. The chain uses TRBV27 and TRBJ1-5; tentative D call: TRBD1 (5 bases). Per germline, CDR1 MNHEY and CDR2 SMNVEV (reference sequence). The CDR3 is 12 residues long. Deletions cut 9 bases from V and 3 bases from J, with 9 bases between. CDR3 sequence (DNA): TGTGCCAGTGGACATCACAATCAGCCCCAGCATTTT. This codes for CASGHHNQPQHF.

This clonotype was seen ten or more times. This chain uses TRBV29-1 with TRBJ2-7; no definite D call. CDR3 size: 13 residues. Deletions cut 6 bases from V and 0 bases from J, with 12 bases between. Germline V lookup: CDR1 SQVTM, CDR2 ANQGSEA. For the CDR3, the DNA is TGCAGCGTCTGGGAAACGGACTCCTACGAGCAGTACTTC. This encodes CSVWETDSYEQYF.

The chain couples TRBV28 to TRBJ2-1; D ambiguous. CDR1 is MDHEN and CDR2 is SYDVKM in the germline V gene. Trimming took off 6 bases at V and 9 bases at J, with 18 bases between the two ends. The CDR3 runs 14 residues. CDR3 protein: CASSQPTVLFEQFF. The CDR3 nucleotides are TGTGCCAGCAGCCAACCCACCGTTCTATTTGAGCAGTTCTTC.